This paragraph reports one T cell receptor (beta chain). Assay: immunoSEQ multiplex PCR; the TCRdb copy retains only in-frame clones and omits some. This table holds approximately 68,000 clones, roughly 92% found once. V gave up 7 bases and J gave up 7 bases, with 17 bases separating them. Germline V gene sequence: CDR1 GTSNPN, CDR2 SVGIG (reference sequence). The CDR3 is 14 residues long. These data come from a study of T cell changes during pregnancy in multiple sclerosis. The rearrangement links TRBV30 to TRBJ1-6; weak D call: TRBD1 (5 bases). The TCR originated in a female donor with multiple sclerosis, enrolled in a pregnancy study. Here the sequenced sample was peripheral blood, taken in the second trimester of pregnancy. The CDR3 reads CASQRSRTNSPLHF. CDR3 coding DNA: TGTGCCTCCCAGAGGTCACGGACAAATTCACCCCTCCACTTT.